One sample yielded the 14 T cell receptor beta chains listed below, sequenced in a study of Ad26.COV2.S vaccination and SARS-CoV-2 variants. Sequenced by immunoSEQ multiplex PCR; TCRdb stores in-frame clones only, minus some. The sample yields 300,000 to 350,000 clones, approximately 87% seen once. Documented treatment: roughly 19 received Ad26.COV2.S at low or high dose, single or two shots; about 5 received placebo; per-sample allocation not given. Sampling occurred on day 63 after the first vaccine or placebo injection. Here the sequenced sample was peripheral blood, taken in a trial of Ad26.COV2.S vaccine versus placebo. Every receptor here comes from a person between 18 and 65 years old who received the Ad26.COV2.S COVID-19 vaccine or a placebo.

The rearrangement uses TRBV19 and TRBJ1-2; 8 bases agree with TRBD1. Per germline, CDR1 LNHDA and CDR2 SQIVND (reference sequence). The trim removed 4 bases at V and 3 bases at J, leaving 7 bases unmatched. The CDR3 contains 15 residues. In DNA form, the CDR3 reads TGTGCCAGTAGTACCTCAGGGGGCGCTGACTATGGCTACACCTTC. Protein: CASSTSGGADYGYTF.

This sequence joins TRBV11-2 and TRBJ1-2; TRBD1 might be the D (5 bases). Trimming took 5 bases from V and 7 from J, leaving 17 bases between them. The V gene's germline CDR1 is SGHAT and CDR2 FQNNGV. The CDR3 is 14 amino acids. In nucleotides, the CDR3 is TGTGCCAGCAGCCTCCCCGGGGGATTTGGTGGCTACACCTTC. This codes for CASSLPGGFGGYTF.

The rearrangement joins TRBV27 to TRBJ2-3; D unresolved. V was trimmed by 3 bases and J by 3 bases, leaving 10 bases between them. The CDR3 is 14 residues long. Germline CDR1 reads MNHEY; CDR2 reads SMNVEV (reference sequence). In DNA, the CDR3 is TGTGCCAGCAGTTTGATACTGGGGACAGATACGCAGTATTTT. This translates into CASSLILGTDTQYF.

The V call is TRBV2, the J call TRBJ1-5; D is perhaps TRBD1 (6 bases). CDR3 length equals 14 residues. V was pared by 8 bases and J by 7 bases, with 18 bases between. Germline CDR1 is SNHLY and CDR2 is FYNNEI. The CDR3 sequence: CASLQGSGGQPQHF. Written as DNA, the CDR3 is TGTGCCAGCCTACAGGGCTCGGGGGGGCAGCCCCAGCATTTT.

The gene calls are TRBV4-3 and TRBJ2-7; no firm D call. In germline, CDR1 is LGHNA, CDR2 YSLEER. The CDR3 sequence is 16 residues long. V gave up 0 bases and J gave up 5 bases, with 17 bases separating them. In DNA form, the CDR3 reads TGCGCCAGCAGCCAAGATGAATCGGGTGTTCTCAACGAGCAGTACTTC. Its protein product is CASSQDESGVLNEQYF.

This rearrangement joins TRBV29-1 to TRBJ2-5, with D perhaps being TRBD1 or TRBD2 (6 bases each). Germline loops: CDR1 SQVTM, CDR2 ANQGSEA. This CDR3 comprises 13 residues. Trimming removed 2 bases from V and 5 bases from J, with 12 bases in between. CDR3 in DNA: TGCAGCGTTGAAAGGGGGGCCGGGGAGACCCAGTACTTC. Encoded protein: CSVERGAGETQYF.

The V call is TRBV4-1, the J call TRBJ2-5; 8 bases match TRBD1. The CDR3 has 15 amino acids. V shed 4 bases, J shed 3 bases, and the junction held 7 bases outside the gene matches. The germline V gene has CDR1 MGHRA and CDR2 YSYEKL. CDR3: CASSLDGTGKETQYF. In DNA form, the CDR3 reads TGCGCCAGCAGCCTAGATGGGACAGGCAAAGAGACCCAGTACTTC.

For the CDR3, the DNA is TGTGCCAGCAGTTTTTTATCCTCTGGGGCCAACGTCCTGACTTTC. This sequence encodes CASSFLSSGANVLTF. V gene TRBV28 combines with J gene TRBJ2-6; unclear D gene. Trimming removed 3 bases from V and 0 bases from J, with 6 bases in between. Germline-derived CDR1 and CDR2 are MDHEN and SYDVKM. CDR3 length: 15 residues.

V is TRBV18 and J is TRBJ1-1, with 7 bases that match TRBD1. V was pared by 4 bases and J by 11 bases, with 16 bases of the junction left unmatched. This CDR3 has 15 residues. Germline loops: CDR1 KGHSH, CDR2 LQKENI. The CDR3 nucleotides read TGTGCCAGCTCACAGAGGCAGGGGGAATCCGTCAGGGCTTTCTTT. Protein: CASSQRQGESVRAFF. Together with reference TRBV18 and TRBJ1-1, the CDR3 gives the full variable domain: NAGVMQNPRHLVRRRGQEARLRCSPMKGHSHVYWYRQLPEEGLKFMVYLQKENIIDESGMPKERFSAEFPKEGPSILRIQQVVRGDSAAYFCASSQRQGESVRAFFGQGTRLTVV.

J is TRBJ2-3 and V is TRBV7-2; 10 nucleotides align to TRBD2. The CDR3 contains 18 residues. V gave up 4 bases and J gave up 5 bases; unmatched junction bases: 15. Germline loops: CDR1 SGHTA, CDR2 FQGNSA. The CDR3 reads CASSSPPEGLALGDTQYF. The CDR3 DNA sequence: TGTGCCAGCAGCTCGCCCCCCGAGGGACTAGCGCTCGGAGATACGCAGTATTTT.

V and J are TRBV6-5 and TRBJ1-5; no firm D call. The CDR3 runs 13 residues. Trimming cost V 2 bases and J 3 bases, with 5 bases left between them. The V gene's germline CDR1 is MNHEY and CDR2 SVGAGI. CDR3 sequence: CASSYADNQPQHF. The CDR3 region has the DNA TGTGCCAGCAGTTACGCAGACAATCAGCCCCAGCATTTT.

V gene TRBV20-1 combines with J gene TRBJ2-6; no clear D gene. Trimming removed 3 bases from V and 4 bases from J, with 22 bases in between. This CDR3 is 18 amino acids long. Germline assignment: CDR1 DFQATT and CDR2 SNEGSKA (reference sequence). CDR3 nucleotides: TGCAGTGCTAGTAACCCTGTGCCAGCCTTCGGGGGGGCCAACGTCCTGACTTTC. Translation: CSASNPVPAFGGANVLTF.

This chain links TRBV18 with TRBJ1-5, with D maybe TRBD1 (5 bases). This CDR3 has 16 amino acids. V lost 2 bases and J lost 0, with 11 bases in between. Germline values: CDR1 KGHSH, CDR2 LQKENI. CDR3 region: CASSPIQVISNQPQHF. Here the CDR3 DNA reads TGTGCCAGCTCACCAATACAGGTCATTAGCAATCAGCCCCAGCATTTT.

This chain joins TRBV5-4 and TRBJ2-3; D tentatively fits TRBD1 or TRBD2 (6 bases each). CDR1 SGHNT and CDR2 YYREEE come from the germline V gene (reference sequence). The V gene lost 0 bases and the J gene lost 8 bases, with 16 bases spanning the gap. The length of the CDR3 is 15 residues. The CDR3 DNA is TGTGCCAGCAGCTTGGTGGGGGGCCTAGGAGGTACGCAGTATTTT. As protein: CASSLVGGLGGTQYF.